These 32 T cell receptor beta chains share one sample of origin, sequenced in a study of T cell clonality in common variable immunodeficiency. The method was immunoSEQ multiplex PCR; TCRdb's version includes in-frame clones alone and lacks a portion of them. Altogether roughly 55,000 clones were found in the sample, and no singletons occur. Sample: peripheral blood mononuclear cells. Receptors were obtained from a person aged 18-70 years in good health.

This clone was detected many times. The read ends 3 residues before the CDR3 terminus; that terminus is restored from the germline J gene. This rearrangement joins TRBV7-2 to TRBJ2-7; 7 nucleotides match TRBD2. This CDR3 has 15 amino acids. Germline lookup yields CDR1 SGHTA and CDR2 FQGNSA. J gave up 3 bases and V 1 base, and 6 bases lay outside the gene matches. CDR3: CASSLGLAVDYEQYF. Incomplete CDR3 DNA: TGTGCCAGCAGCTTAGGCCTAGCGGTGGACTACGAG.

This clone was counted at least ten times. The CDR3 loop reads CASGTATSSMNTEAFF. The CDR3 DNA, read in part, is TGCGCCAGCGGGACAGCAACATCCTCAATGAACACTGAA. The chain couples TRBV5-1 to TRBJ1-1; TRBD1 aligns across 7 bases. The read finishes 3 residues shy of the CDR3 end, and the germline J gene is used to complete it. Germline lookup yields CDR1 SGHRS and CDR2 YFSETQ. This CDR3 is 16 amino acids long. J was trimmed by 0 bases and V by 7 bases; bases with no gene match: 12.

The table lists this clone with many counts. The read stops 3 residues short of the end of the CDR3; the missing end is completed from the germline J gene. The chain employs TRBV2 and TRBJ2-1, with 10 positions matching TRBD2. The CDR3 has 14 residues. The germline gives CDR1 SNHLY, CDR2 FYNNEI. The V and J ends lost 7 bases and 6 bases, in that order; junction bases with no gene match: 6. CDR3 DNA, as far as it was read: TGTGCCAGCAATAAACTAGCGGGATCCAATGAG. Translation: CASNKLAGSNE. The complete CDR3 protein is CASNKLAGSNEQFF.

This clone was recorded at least ten times. The read finishes 3 residues shy of the CDR3 end, and the germline J gene is used to complete it. The gene calls are TRBV5-1 and TRBJ2-1; tentatively, D is TRBD1 (5 bases). This CDR3 region has 13 residues. V was cut by 3 bases and J by 9 bases, with 13 bases left in between. Per the germline V gene, CDR1 is SGHRS and CDR2 is YFSETQ. The DNA read from the CDR3 is TGCGCCAGCAGCTCCGCGGACAAGGGTGAG. Amino acids: CASSSADKGE. The entire CDR3 sequence reads CASSSADKGEQFF.

This clone was seen ten or more times. The DNA ends 3 residues before the CDR3 does, and the rest of the CDR3 is filled in from the germline J gene. This chain uses TRBV7-9 with TRBJ2-5, with D tentatively TRBD2 (6 bases). The germline CDR1 and CDR2 sequences are SEHNR and FQNEAQ (reference sequence). This CDR3 region has 14 residues. V lost 5 bases, J lost 5 bases, and 15 bases lay in between. CDR3 protein: CASSRTTRGETQYF. The part of the CDR3 DNA that was read is TGTGCCAGCAGCCGGACTACCCGAGGGGAGACC.

There are many counts of this clone. The missing CDR3 end, 3 residues past where the read stops, is filled in from the germline J gene. V gene TRBV20-1 combines with J gene TRBJ1-1; no definite D call. The CDR3 loop spans 11 amino acids. The V end lost 3 bases, the J end lost 5 bases, and 7 bases lay between the germline ends. Germline assignment: CDR1 DFQATT and CDR2 SNEGSKA (reference sequence). The covered CDR3 bases are TGCAGTGCTAGTGAAGGGACTGAA. Amino acid sequence: CSASEGTE. In full, the CDR3 reads CSASEGTEAFF.

This clone was recorded many times. The sequence runs out 3 residues before the end of the CDR3; the remainder is reconstructed from the germline J gene. The chain links TRBV5-4 to TRBJ1-4, with TRBD1 as a possible D gene (6 bases). There are 14 residues in the CDR3. Germline V gene data show CDR1 as SGHNT and CDR2 as YYREEE (reference sequence). The V gene lost 1 base and the J gene lost 8 bases, with 12 bases spanning the gap. CDR3 amino acids: CASSLPGQGEKLFF. The DNA read from the CDR3 is TGTGCCAGCAGCTTGCCGGGCCAGGGGGAAAAA.

As regards this clone: The read ends 3 residues before the CDR3 terminus; that terminus is restored from the germline J gene. This chain links TRBV7-8 with TRBJ2-7; D is perhaps TRBD2 (6 bases). This CDR3 has 13 residues. Germline assignment: CDR1 SGHVS and CDR2 FQNEAQ. The ends were cut back, 10 bases at V and 0 bases at J, with 13 bases in the middle. The part of the CDR3 DNA that was read is TGTGCCACGGGGGAGTGGGACTCCTACGAG. Translating gives CATGEWDSYE. The complete CDR3 reads CATGEWDSYEQYF.

This clone was counted at least ten times. The read ends 3 residues early relative to the CDR3; the germline J gene fills the gap. The V call is TRBV11-2, the J call TRBJ2-3; the D gene is possibly TRBD1 (6 bases). This CDR3 region has 13 residues. V was shortened by 10 bases and J by 0 bases, with 11 bases between the two germline ends. The germline CDR1 and CDR2 sequences are SGHAT and FQNNGV. CDR3 bases read: TGTGCCACCGGACAGATAAGCACAGATACG. Amino acids: CATGQISTDT. The whole CDR3 sequence is CATGQISTDTQYF. Together with reference TRBV11-2 and TRBJ2-3, the CDR3 gives the full variable domain: EAGVAQSPRYKIIEKRQSVAFWCNPISGHATLYWYQQILGQGPKLLIQFQNNGVVDDSQLPKDRFSAERLKGVDSTLKIQPAKLEDSAVYLCATGQISTDTQYFGPGTRLTVL.

This clone was counted ten times or more. The CDR3 end falls 3 residues outside the read, so it is completed with the germline J gene. The chain couples TRBV20-1 to TRBJ2-1; 11 nucleotides align to TRBD2. CDR3 size: 14 residues. V shed 1 base, J shed 9 bases, and the junction held 5 bases outside the gene matches. Germline CDR1 is DFQATT and CDR2 is SNEGSKA (reference sequence). CDR3 region: CSARVAGGQGEQFF. CDR3 bases read: TGCAGTGCTAGAGTAGCGGGAGGGCAGGGTGAG.

There are many counts of this clone. Incomplete CDR3 DNA: TGCAGTGCTGGACAGGGGGCGGGTCAGCCC. Protein product: CSAGQGAGQP. The CDR3 in its entirety is CSAGQGAGQPQHF. The chain joins TRBV20-1 to TRBJ1-5; TRBD1 matches at 11 bases. Read sequence stops 3 residues before the CDR3 end, and the germline J gene provides the missing end. This CDR3 spans 13 amino acids. With V trimmed by 5 bases and J by 6 bases, 3 bases remained unmatched. The germline CDR1 and CDR2 sequences are DFQATT and SNEGSKA (reference sequence).

This clone has ten or more counts. The read comes to an end 3 residues before the CDR3 does, leaving the germline J gene to fill in the end. The chain combines TRBV7-9 with TRBJ2-1, with a possible D match to TRBD1 (5 bases). Germline assignment: CDR1 SEHNR and CDR2 FQNEAQ (reference sequence). CDR3 length equals 15 residues. V was cut by 4 bases and J by 3 bases, with 13 bases left in between. The covered CDR3 bases are TGTGCCAGCAGCTCGACAGACCTGCGCTACAATGAG. Amino acids: CASSSTDLRYNE. The whole CDR3 sequence reads CASSSTDLRYNEQFF.

This clone has a count of ten or more. The read terminates 3 residues before the CDR3 end, so the remaining end is supplied by the germline J gene. V gene TRBV6-2 or TRBV6-3 combines with J gene TRBJ2-3, with 8 bases aligning to TRBD1. Germline CDR1 reads MNHEY; CDR2 reads SVGEGT. With 5 bases clipped from V and 4 bases from J, the junction kept 14 bases outside the gene matches. The length of the CDR3 is 17 residues. CDR3 DNA, as far as it was read: TGTGCCAGCAGTCCGTCCCACAGGGGGAACATCGCAGATACG. Amino acids: CASSPSHRGNIADT. The whole CDR3 sequence reads CASSPSHRGNIADTQYF.

This clone was seen a handful of times. The read ends 3 residues before the CDR3 terminus; that terminus is restored from the germline J gene. The chain couples TRBV7-8 to TRBJ1-2; D is uncertain. The germline CDR1 and CDR2 sequences are SGHVS and FQNEAQ. CDR3 size: 15 residues. The DNA read from the CDR3 is TGTGCCAGCAGCTTAGGGCTAGACTCCTACAATGAC. It is translated as CASSLGLDSYND. The entire CDR3 protein reads CASSLGLDSYNDYTF. The variable domain in full, with the rest retrieved from reference TRBV7-8 and TRBJ1-2, is GAGVSQSPRYKVAKRGQDVALRCDPISGHVSLFWYQQALGQGPEFLTYFQNEAQLDKSGLPSDRFFAERPEGSVSTLKIQRTQQEDSAVYLCASSLGLDSYNDYTFGSGTRLTVV.

This clone was counted many times. The sequence runs out 3 residues before the end of the CDR3; the remainder is reconstructed from the germline J gene. V usage is TRBV6-4 and J usage is TRBJ2-3, with 7 nucleotides matching TRBD2. Germline assignment: CDR1 MRHNA and CDR2 SNTAGT. The CDR3 spans 14 residues. The V and J ends lost 6 bases and 4 bases, in that order; junction bases with no gene match: 7. This chain's CDR3 is CASSGSRESDTQYF. Incomplete CDR3 DNA: TGTGCCAGCAGCGGATCGCGGGAGTCAGATACG.

The sample holds many counts of this clone. The read stops 3 residues short of the end of the CDR3; the missing end is completed from the germline J gene. The chain joins TRBV6-1 to TRBJ1-6; D is ambiguous. The V gene's germline CDR1 is MNHNS and CDR2 SASEGT. V was pared by 2 bases and J by 9 bases, with 11 bases between. The CDR3 has 14 residues. The CDR3 loop reads CASSEQFQGSPLHF. The CDR3 bases that were read are TGTGCCAGCAGTGAACAGTTCCAAGGTTCACCC.

This clone was seen repeatedly, ten times or more. The read ends 3 residues shy of where the CDR3 ends; the end is completed using the germline J gene. The J gene is TRBJ2-5, the V gene TRBV20-1; 10 bases match TRBD1. Looked up from germline, CDR1 is DFQATT and CDR2 is SNEGSKA (reference sequence). The CDR3 has 15 amino acids. J gave up 5 bases and V 6 bases, and 12 bases lay outside the gene matches. The CDR3 region is CSATPRTGGGETQYF. CDR3 DNA, as far as it was read: TGCAGTGCAACCCCGAGGACAGGGGGTGGGGAGACC.

The sample holds many counts of this clone. The sequenced part of the CDR3 DNA is TGTGCCAGCAGCTTAGGTGCCGGGTTTAAGGAGACC. It specifies CASSLGAGFKET. The whole CDR3 reads CASSLGAGFKETQYF. The chain joins TRBV7-7 to TRBJ2-5; D remains ambiguous. The read ends 3 residues shy of where the CDR3 ends; the end is completed using the germline J gene. The CDR3 consists of 15 residues. The V end lost 1 base, the J end lost 5 bases, and 14 bases lay between the germline ends. Germline values: CDR1 SSHAT, CDR2 FNYEAQ (reference sequence).

This clone was observed many times. The read comes to an end 3 residues before the CDR3 does, leaving the germline J gene to fill in the end. The genes are TRBV20-1 and TRBJ2-3, with 13 bases aligning to TRBD2. Germline lookup yields CDR1 DFQATT and CDR2 SNEGSKA (reference sequence). This CDR3 is 18 amino acids long. V lost 0 bases and J lost 4; bases outside the gene matches: 10. CDR3 amino acids: CSARDLLAGGRGADTQYF. The sequenced CDR3 bases are TGCAGTGCTAGAGATTTACTAGCGGGAGGGCGGGGGGCAGATACG.

This clone was seen repeatedly, ten times or more. The CDR3 sequence is CASSPLRETQYF. CDR3 DNA (partial): TGTGCCAGCAGCCCGCTACGGGAGACC. The J gene is TRBJ2-5, the V gene TRBV6-2 or TRBV6-3; D remains unclear. The read ends 3 residues shy of where the CDR3 ends; the end is completed using the germline J gene. The V end lost 6 bases, the J end lost 5 bases, and 10 bases lay between the germline ends. Germline V gives CDR1 MNHEY, CDR2 SVGEGT. The CDR3 consists of 12 residues.

This clone has at least ten counts. The read finishes 3 residues shy of the CDR3 end, and the germline J gene is used to complete it. The chain has TRBV7-9 and TRBJ2-7, with 12 nucleotides matching TRBD2. The CDR3 is 15 residues long. Trimming at V came to 5 bases and at J to 3 bases, leaving 5 bases not matched to a gene. Germline CDR1 and CDR2: SEHNR and FQNEAQ (reference sequence). CDR3 in amino acids: CASSPRTSGVYEQYF. The sequenced CDR3 bases are TGTGCCAGCAGCCCCCGGACTAGCGGGGTCTACGAG.

Only a few counts were recorded for this clone. Sequence at one end of the junction differs from germline and may be a read error. The read comes to an end 3 residues before the CDR3 does, leaving the germline J gene to fill in the end. The chain employs TRBV19 and TRBJ2-2, with D maybe TRBD2 (6 bases). From germline, CDR1 is LNHDA and CDR2 SQIVND (reference sequence). There are 18 residues in the CDR3. The CDR3 is CASSIDLGRHSVVGGLFF. The sequenced CDR3 bases are TGTGCCAGTAGTATAGATTTGGGCAGACATAGCGTCGTCGGGGGG.

This clone was picked up many times. With the read ending 3 residues before the CDR3 end, the germline J gene is used to fill in that end. The chain couples TRBV14 to TRBJ1-5; no reliable D call. Germline CDR1 and CDR2: SGHDN and FVKESK. V was pared by 7 bases and J by 1 base, with 8 bases between. The CDR3 totals 13 residues. The CDR3 reads CASNPKSNQPQHF. The sequenced part of the CDR3 DNA is TGTGCCAGCAATCCCAAAAGCAATCAGCCC.

This clone was counted ten times or more. The read terminates 3 residues ahead of where the CDR3 ends, so the germline J gene completes it. The chain uses TRBV12-3 or TRBV12-4 and TRBJ2-1; 11 nucleotides agree with TRBD2. The V and J ends lost 2 bases and 4 bases, in that order; junction bases with no gene match: 13. CDR3 length equals 19 residues. CDR3 residues: CASSLTLAGVSGGYNEQFF. The CDR3 bases that were read are TGTGCCAGCAGTTTAACACTAGCGGGAGTTTCGGGGGGGTACAATGAG.

This clone was picked up many times. The DNA ends 3 residues before the CDR3 does, and the rest of the CDR3 is filled in from the germline J gene. The rearrangement links TRBV4-1 to TRBJ2-7, with 9 bases matching TRBD2. This CDR3 has 16 amino acids. The germline V gene has CDR1 MGHRA and CDR2 YSYEKL. The J segment lost 5 bases and the V segment lost 1 base, leaving 9 bases of the junction unmatched. The sequenced part of the CDR3 DNA is TGCGCCAGCAGCCAAGGGGGGCGGGAGGGCCAAAACGAG. Amino acid sequence: CASSQGGREGQNE. The entire CDR3 protein is CASSQGGREGQNEQYF.

There are many counts of this clone. Read coverage stops 3 residues before the CDR3 terminus; the germline J gene supplies the remainder. This rearrangement joins TRBV7-2 to TRBJ2-1; the match to TRBD2 covers 7 bases. This CDR3 is built from 15 residues. V lost 0 bases and J lost 5; bases outside the gene matches: 4. Germline V gene sequence: CDR1 SGHTA, CDR2 FQGNSA. The CDR3 protein is CASSLASGSHNEQFF. CDR3 bases read: TGTGCCAGCAGCTTAGCTAGCGGGTCCCACAATGAG.

This clone was counted at least ten times. With the read ending 3 residues before the CDR3 end, the germline J gene is used to fill in that end. V gene TRBV20-1 combines with J gene TRBJ2-7; tentatively, D is TRBD1 (6 bases). The CDR3 loop spans 12 amino acids. The germline CDR1 and CDR2 sequences are DFQATT and SNEGSKA (reference sequence). With 8 bases removed from V and 5 bases from J, the gap between germline ends came to 16 bases. The chain's CDR3 is CSCSPGAHEQYF. The covered CDR3 bases are TGCAGTTGCTCGCCAGGGGCCCACGAG.

This clone occurred many times. CDR3 DNA, as far as it was read: TGCGCCAGCAGGGACAGCCATGAA. Protein: CASRDSHE. The whole CDR3 reads CASRDSHEAFF. The gene calls are TRBV5-1 and TRBJ1-1, with TRBD1 as a possible D gene (6 bases). The CDR3 end is not reached by the read, which stops 3 residues before it; the germline J gene fills it in. Trimming shortened V by 5 bases and J by 7 bases, and 9 bases separated the two germline ends. Germline CDR1 reads SGHRS; CDR2 reads YFSETQ. The CDR3 is 11 amino acids.

At least ten counts were recorded for this clone. The CDR3 goes on 3 residues after the read ends, and that part is filled in from the germline J gene. The rearrangement joins TRBV5-1 to TRBJ2-2; 7 bases map to TRBD2. Trimming cost V 3 bases and J 7 bases; bases outside gene matches: 6. Germline V gives CDR1 SGHRS, CDR2 YFSETQ. CDR3 length equals 14 residues. The CDR3 DNA, read in part, is TGCGCCAGCAGCTCCCAGCGGGAAGGCGGGGAG. It encodes CASSSQREGGE. In full, the CDR3 reads CASSSQREGGELFF.

There are many counts of this clone. The read gets to within 3 residues of the CDR3 end, and the germline J gene fills in the rest. The gene calls are TRBV19 and TRBJ2-2; D may be TRBD2 (6 bases). The V end was cut by 4 bases, the J end by 0 bases, with 15 bases between. CDR1 and CDR2 from the germline V gene are LNHDA and SQIVND (reference sequence). The CDR3 runs to 17 residues. Here the CDR3 reads CASSTNRDSTNTGELFF. CDR3 DNA (partial): TGTGCCAGTAGTACAAACCGGGACTCTACGAACACCGGGGAG.

The sample holds many counts of this clone. The CDR3 region is CASSSRGGAREKLFF. The CDR3 DNA, read in part, is TGTGCCAGCAGCTCCCGTGGGGGGGCTCGTGAAAAA. This chain uses TRBV9 with TRBJ1-4, with D perhaps TRBD1 (6 bases). The read ends 3 residues before the CDR3 terminus; that terminus is restored from the germline J gene. Between the trimmed V and J ends, which lost 4 bases and 7 bases, there was a span of 17 bases. Germline V lookup: CDR1 SGDLS, CDR2 YYNGEE. CDR3 length equals 15 residues.

This clone was counted many times. The CDR3 end falls 3 residues outside the read, so it is completed with the germline J gene. The chain employs TRBV19 and TRBJ2-3; 14 nucleotides line up with TRBD2. Unmatched junction bases numbered 7, after V lost 5 bases and J lost 6 bases. Germline V gene data show CDR1 as LNHDA and CDR2 as SQIVND (reference sequence). The CDR3 loop spans 16 amino acids. The CDR3 DNA, read in part, is TGTGCCAGTAGTCGTCCGGGACTAGCGGGAGATGATACG. Protein: CASSRPGLAGDDT. The entire CDR3 protein is CASSRPGLAGDDTQYF.